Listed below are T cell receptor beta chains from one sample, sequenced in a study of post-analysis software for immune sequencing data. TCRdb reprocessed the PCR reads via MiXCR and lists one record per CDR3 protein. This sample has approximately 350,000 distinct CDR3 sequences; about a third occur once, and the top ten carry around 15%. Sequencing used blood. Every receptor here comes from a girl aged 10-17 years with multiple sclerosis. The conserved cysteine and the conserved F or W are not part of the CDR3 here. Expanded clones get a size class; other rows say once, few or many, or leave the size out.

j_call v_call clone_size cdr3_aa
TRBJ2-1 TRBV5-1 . ASSETDNEQF
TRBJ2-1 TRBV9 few ASSPHSSNEQF
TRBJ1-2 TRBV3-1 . ASSLRGANYGYT
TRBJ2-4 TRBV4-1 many ASSLHERGEGENIQY
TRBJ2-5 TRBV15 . ATGWGGNKQY
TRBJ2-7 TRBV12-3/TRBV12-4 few ASGPRNYEQY
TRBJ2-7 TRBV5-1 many ASSLGSSYEQY
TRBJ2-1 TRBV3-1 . ASSLGLAGRISYNEQF
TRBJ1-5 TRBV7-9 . ASSLTGPGQPQH
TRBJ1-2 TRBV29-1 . SVPRTPSEGYT
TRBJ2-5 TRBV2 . ASQGQRAIQETQY
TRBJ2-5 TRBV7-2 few ASSLRGWYQETQY
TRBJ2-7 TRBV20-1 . SARSVGTAPYEQY
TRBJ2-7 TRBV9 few ASSVGLRSSDEQY
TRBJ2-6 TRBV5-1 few ASSRGASGANVLT
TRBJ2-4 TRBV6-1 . ASSEGYIQY
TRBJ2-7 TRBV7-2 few ASSTNWYEQY
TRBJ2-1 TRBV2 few ASRPQGSSYNEQF
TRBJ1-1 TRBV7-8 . ASSPREGNTEAF
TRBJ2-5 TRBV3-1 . ASSQETGEETQY
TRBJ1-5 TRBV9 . ASSVTGSQPQH
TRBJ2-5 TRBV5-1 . ASSWEWKRETQY
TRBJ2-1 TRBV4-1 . ASSQEGLPSYNEQF
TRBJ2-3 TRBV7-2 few ASSLMRDTQY
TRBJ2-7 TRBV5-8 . ASSLTSGVSYEQY
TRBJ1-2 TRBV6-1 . ASGAWGESGYGYT
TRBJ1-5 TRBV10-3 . AISESRAGPNQPQH
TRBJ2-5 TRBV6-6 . ASRPGGRISQETQY
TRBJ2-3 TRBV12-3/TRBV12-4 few ASSLRGLRTDTQY
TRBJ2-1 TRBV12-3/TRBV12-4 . ASTIQGRPYNEQF
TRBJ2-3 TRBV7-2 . ASSSSAVGPDTQY
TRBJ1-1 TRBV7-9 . ASSSGTTRANTEAF
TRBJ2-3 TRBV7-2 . ASSLRARTDTQY
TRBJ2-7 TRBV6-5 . ASSPEPLAHEQY
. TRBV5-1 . ASNRDSAGEQY
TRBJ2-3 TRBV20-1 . SAGQTDTQY
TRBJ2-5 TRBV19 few ATRRGETQY
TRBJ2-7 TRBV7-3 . ASSPGTGISYEQY
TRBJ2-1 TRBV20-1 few SARDFLTSSYNEQF
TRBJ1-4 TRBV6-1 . ASSEGRNEKLF
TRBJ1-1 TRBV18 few ASSPTVDTEAF
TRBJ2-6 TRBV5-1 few ASSLAEVRSGANVLT
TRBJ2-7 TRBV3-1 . ASSRGQTPYEQY
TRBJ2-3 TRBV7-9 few VSSLAQGADTQY
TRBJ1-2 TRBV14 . ASRRTGDNGYT
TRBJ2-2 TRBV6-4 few ASTQEGGDTGELF